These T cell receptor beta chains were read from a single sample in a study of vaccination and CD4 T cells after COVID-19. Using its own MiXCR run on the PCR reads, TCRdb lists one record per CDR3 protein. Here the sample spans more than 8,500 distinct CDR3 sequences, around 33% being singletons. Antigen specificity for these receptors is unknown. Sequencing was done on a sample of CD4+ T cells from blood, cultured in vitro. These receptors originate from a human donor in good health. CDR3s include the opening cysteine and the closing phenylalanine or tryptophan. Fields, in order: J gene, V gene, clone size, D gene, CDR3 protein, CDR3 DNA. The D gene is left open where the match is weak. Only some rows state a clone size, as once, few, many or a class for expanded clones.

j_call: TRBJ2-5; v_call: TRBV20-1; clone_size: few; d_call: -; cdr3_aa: CSAKGTHQETQYF; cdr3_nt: TGCAGTGCTAAGGGTACTCACCAAGAGACCCAGTACTTC
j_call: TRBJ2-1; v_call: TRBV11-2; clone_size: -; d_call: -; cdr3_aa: CASSRTTGIEQFF; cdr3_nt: TGTGCCAGCAGCCGTACTACCGGCATTGAGCAGTTCTTC
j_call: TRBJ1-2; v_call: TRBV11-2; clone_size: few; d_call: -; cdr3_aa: CASSFDRDGYTF; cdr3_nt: TGTGCCAGCAGCTTTGACAGAGATGGCTACACCTTC
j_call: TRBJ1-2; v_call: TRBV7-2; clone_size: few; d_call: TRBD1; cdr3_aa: CASSIGQGYGYTF; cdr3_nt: TGTGCCAGCAGCATCGGACAGGGGTATGGCTACACCTTC
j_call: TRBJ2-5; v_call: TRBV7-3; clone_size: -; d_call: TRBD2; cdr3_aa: CASSLKRGTSGSTHQETQYF; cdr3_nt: TGTGCCAGCAGCTTAAAGAGAGGGACTAGCGGGAGTACCCACCAAGAGACCCAGTACTTC
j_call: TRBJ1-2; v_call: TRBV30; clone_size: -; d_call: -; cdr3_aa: CAWSVSTAEGYTF; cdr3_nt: TGTGCCTGGAGTGTGAGTACGGCAGAAGGCTACACCTTC
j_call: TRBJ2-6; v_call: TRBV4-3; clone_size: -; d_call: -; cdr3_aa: CASSQDGSSGANVLTF; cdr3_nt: TGCGCCAGCAGCCAAGACGGCAGCTCTGGGGCCAACGTCCTGACTTTC
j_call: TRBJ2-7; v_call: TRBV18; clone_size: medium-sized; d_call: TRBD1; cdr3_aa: CASSIPGQEQYF; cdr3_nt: TGTGCCAGCTCAATCCCGGGACAGGAGCAGTACTTC
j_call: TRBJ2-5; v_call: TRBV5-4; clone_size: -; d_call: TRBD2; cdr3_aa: CASSHGTSGIQETQYF; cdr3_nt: TGTGCCAGCAGCCACGGGACTAGCGGTATTCAAGAGACCCAGTACTTC
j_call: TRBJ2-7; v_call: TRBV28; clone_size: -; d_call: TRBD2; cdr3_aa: CASSLKGGSSYEQYF; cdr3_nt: TGTGCCAGCAGTTTAAAGGGCGGGAGCTCCTACGAGCAGTACTTC
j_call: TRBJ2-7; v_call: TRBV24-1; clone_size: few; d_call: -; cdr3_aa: CATSDLGDYEQYF; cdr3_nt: TGTGCCACCAGTGATTTGGGGGACTACGAGCAGTACTTC
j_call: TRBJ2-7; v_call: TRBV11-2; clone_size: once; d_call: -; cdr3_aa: CASSLDYRFYEQYF; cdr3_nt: TGTGCCAGCAGCTTAGATTACAGGTTCTACGAGCAGTACTTC
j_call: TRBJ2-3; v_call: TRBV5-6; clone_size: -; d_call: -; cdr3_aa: CASVRLTGTDTQYF; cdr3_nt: TGTGCCAGCGTCAGGCTAACGGGCACAGATACGCAGTATTTT
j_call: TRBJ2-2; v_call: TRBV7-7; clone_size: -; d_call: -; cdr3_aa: CASSRGTPTGELFF; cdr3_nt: TGTGCTAGCAGCCGGGGGACACCTACCGGGGAGCTGTTTTTT